This passage covers 7 T cell receptor beta chains from one sample sequenced in a study of blood T cell repertoires in COVID-19. Sequenced by immunoSEQ multiplex PCR; TCRdb stores in-frame clones only, minus some. The table has about 74,000 clones, approximately 84% seen once; the top ten hold about 37%. Sequenced input: peripheral blood. The receptors originated from a man between 65 and 85 years old with acute or convalescent COVID-19.

This sequence joins TRBV5-4 and TRBJ2-7; D might be TRBD1 (7 bases). Trimming left V 4 bases short and J 3 bases short, with 14 bases between. Germline CDR1 is SGHNT and CDR2 is YYREEE (reference sequence). This CDR3 has 14 amino acids. Here the CDR3 reads CASSGGTAGYEQYF. The DNA for the CDR3 is TGTGCCAGCAGCGGGGGGACAGCCGGCTACGAGCAGTACTTC.

This clone was found once. The chain uses TRBV7-9 and TRBJ1-2, with 7 bases lining up with TRBD1. V lost 4 bases, J lost 6 bases, and 2 bases stayed unmatched. This CDR3 has 12 residues. Germline V gene data show CDR1 as SEHNR and CDR2 as FQNEAQ (reference sequence). The CDR3 coding sequence is TGTGCCAGCAGCTCCAGGGGGGATGGCTACACCTTC. Its protein product is CASSSRGDGYTF. Based on the CDR3 plus reference TRBV7-9 and TRBJ1-2, the full variable domain is DTGVSQNPRHKITKRGQNVTFRCDPISEHNRLYWYRQTLGQGPEFLTYFQNEAQLEKSRLLSDRFSAERPKGSFSTLEIQRTEQGDSAMYLCASSSRGDGYTFGSGTRLTVV.

This clone was seen only a few times. The chain couples TRBV5-1 to TRBJ2-7; 8 nucleotides align to TRBD1. The CDR3 length is 14 residues. Germline values: CDR1 SGHRS, CDR2 YFSETQ. V was pared by 1 base and J by 1 base, with 1 base of the junction left unmatched. This chain's CDR3 is CASSLRDRSYEQYF. The CDR3 DNA reads TGCGCCAGCAGCTTGAGGGACAGGTCCTACGAGCAGTACTTC.

V and J are TRBV9 and TRBJ2-2; TRBD1 agrees at 10 bases. This CDR3 is 19 amino acids long. Trimming at V came to 0 bases and at J to 7 bases, leaving 15 bases not matched to a gene. Germline CDR1 SGDLS, CDR2 YYNGEE. CDR3 DNA sequence: TGTGCCAGCAGCGTAGGTGGGCCGTGGAGACAGGGGGCGAGCGGGGAGCTGTTTTTT. This sequence encodes CASSVGGPWRQGASGELFF.

The chain joins TRBV6-4 to TRBJ1-1; D unclear. This CDR3 is built from 14 residues. Germline loops: CDR1 MRHNA, CDR2 SNTAGT. Trimming left V 6 bases short and J 4 bases short, with 15 bases between. The CDR3 DNA is TGTGCCAGCAGGACGACGTCGGGTAGCACTGAAGCTTTCTTT. It yields the protein CASRTTSGSTEAFF.

The chain carries TRBV7-6 and TRBJ2-7, with TRBD2 identical over 9 bases. CDR1 and CDR2 (germline): SGHVS, FNYEAQ. The V segment lost 2 bases and the J segment 7 bases; nucleotides outside the gene matches: 9. The CDR3 spans 15 residues. The CDR3 nucleotides read TGTGCCAGCAGCTTATCACTAGCGGGCGAGGGGGAGCAGTACTTC. Protein product: CASSLSLAGEGEQYF.

V and J are TRBV5-1 and TRBJ2-5; TRBD2 matches at 8 bases. The CDR3 is made up of 15 amino acids. In germline, CDR1 is SGHRS, CDR2 YFSETQ. The V gene end was trimmed by 3 bases and the J gene end by 2 bases; junction bases not matched to a gene: 6. The CDR3 DNA reads as TGCGCCAGCAGCTCTAACACGGGAGGGCAAGAGACCCAGTACTTC. This translates into CASSSNTGGQETQYF.